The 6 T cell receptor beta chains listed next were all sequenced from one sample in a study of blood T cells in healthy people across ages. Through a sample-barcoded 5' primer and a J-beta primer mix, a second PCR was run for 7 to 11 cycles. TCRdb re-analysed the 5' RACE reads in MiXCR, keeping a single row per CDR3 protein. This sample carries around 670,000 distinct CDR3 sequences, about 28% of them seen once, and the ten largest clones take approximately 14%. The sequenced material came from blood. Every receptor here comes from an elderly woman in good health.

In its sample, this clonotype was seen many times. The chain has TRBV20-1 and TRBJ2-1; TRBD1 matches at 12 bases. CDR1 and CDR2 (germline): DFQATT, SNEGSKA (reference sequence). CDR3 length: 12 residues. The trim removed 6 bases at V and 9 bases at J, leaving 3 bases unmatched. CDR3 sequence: CSAGQGAGEQFF. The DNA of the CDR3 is TGCAGTGCGGGACAGGGGGCAGGTGAGCAGTTCTTC.

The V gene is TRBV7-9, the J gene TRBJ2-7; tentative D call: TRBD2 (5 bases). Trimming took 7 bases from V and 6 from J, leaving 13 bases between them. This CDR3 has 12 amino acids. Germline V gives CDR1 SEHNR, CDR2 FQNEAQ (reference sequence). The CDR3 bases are TGTGCCAGCAACATACGGGGAAGCGAGCAGTACTTC. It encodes CASNIRGSEQYF. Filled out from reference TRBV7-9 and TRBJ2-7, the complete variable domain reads DTGVSQNPRHKITKRGQNVTFRCDPISEHNRLYWYRQTLGQGPEFLTYFQNEAQLEKSRLLSDRFSAERPKGSFSTLEIQRTEQGDSAMYLCASNIRGSEQYFGPGTRLTVT.

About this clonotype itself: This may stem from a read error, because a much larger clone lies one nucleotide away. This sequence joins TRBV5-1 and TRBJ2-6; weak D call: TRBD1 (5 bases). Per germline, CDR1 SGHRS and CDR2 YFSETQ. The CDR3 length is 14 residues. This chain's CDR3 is CASNPVSGANALTF. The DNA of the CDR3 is TGCGCCAGCAACCCGGTCTCTGGGGCCAACGCCCTGACTTTC.

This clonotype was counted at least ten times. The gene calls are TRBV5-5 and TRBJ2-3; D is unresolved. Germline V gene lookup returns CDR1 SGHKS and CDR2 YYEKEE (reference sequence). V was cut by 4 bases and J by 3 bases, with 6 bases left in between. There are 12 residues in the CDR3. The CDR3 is CASSQATDTQYF. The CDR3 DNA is TGTGCCAGCAGCCAAGCTACAGATACGCAGTATTTT.

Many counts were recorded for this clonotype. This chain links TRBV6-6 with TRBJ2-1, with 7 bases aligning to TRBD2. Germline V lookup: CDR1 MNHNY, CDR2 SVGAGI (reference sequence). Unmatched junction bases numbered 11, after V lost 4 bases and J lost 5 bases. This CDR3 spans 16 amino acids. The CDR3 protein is CASSFLGDYRNNEQFF. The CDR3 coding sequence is TGTGCCAGCAGTTTCTTGGGGGACTACCGAAACAATGAGCAGTTCTTC.

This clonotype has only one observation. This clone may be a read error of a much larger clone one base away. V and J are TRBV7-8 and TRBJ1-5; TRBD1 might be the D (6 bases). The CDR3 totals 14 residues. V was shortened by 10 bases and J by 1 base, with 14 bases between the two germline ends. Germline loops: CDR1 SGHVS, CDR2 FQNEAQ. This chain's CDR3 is CANRARGSNQPQHF. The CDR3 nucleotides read TGTGCCAACAGAGCGAGGGGGAGCAATCAGCCCCAGCATTTT.